This record covers a single T cell receptor (beta chain). Its antigen is not identified. This sample stems from a study of vaccination and CD4 T cells after COVID-19. The treatment denotes: approximately nine-day PBMC culture with coronavirus spike peptide pools or control peptides (ViraFEST assay). Investigators isolated CD4+ T cells by negative selection after approximately 11 days of culture. An Oncomine TCR Beta short-read assay was used to sequence the DNA from cultured CD4+ T cells. TCRdb fed the PCR reads into MiXCR, producing one record per CDR3 protein. The sample consists of some 15,000 distinct CDR3 sequences, around 59% of them appearing once. The receptor comes from a human donor who had recovered from COVID-19. Sequenced input: CD4+ T cells from blood, cultured in vitro.

This chain's CDR3 is CASSEGTARGRLSEQYF. The CDR3 DNA follows: TGTGCCAGCAGTGAAGGGACGGCCAGGGGGAGGTTATCCGAGCAGTACTTC. The chain recombines TRBV2 with TRBJ2-7, with D maybe TRBD1 (7 bases). V lost 1 base and J 6 bases, leaving 22 bases between the germline ends. In germline, CDR1 is SNHLY, CDR2 FYNNEI. The CDR3 length is 17 residues.